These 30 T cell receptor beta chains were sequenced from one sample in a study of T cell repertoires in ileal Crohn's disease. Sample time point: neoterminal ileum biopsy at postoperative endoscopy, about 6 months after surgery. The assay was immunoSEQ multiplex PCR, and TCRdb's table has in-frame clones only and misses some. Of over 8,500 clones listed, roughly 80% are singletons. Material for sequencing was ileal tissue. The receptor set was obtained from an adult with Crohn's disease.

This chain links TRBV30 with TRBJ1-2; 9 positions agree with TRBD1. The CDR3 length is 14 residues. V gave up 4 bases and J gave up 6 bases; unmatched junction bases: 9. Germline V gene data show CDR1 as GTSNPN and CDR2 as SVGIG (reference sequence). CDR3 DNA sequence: TGTGCCTGGACACCGACAGGGGGACTCGATGGCTACACCTTC. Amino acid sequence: CAWTPTGGLDGYTF.

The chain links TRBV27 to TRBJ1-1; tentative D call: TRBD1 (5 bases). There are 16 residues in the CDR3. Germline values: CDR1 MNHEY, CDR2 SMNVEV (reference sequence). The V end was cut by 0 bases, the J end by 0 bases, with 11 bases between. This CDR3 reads CASSLSGGDLNTEAFF. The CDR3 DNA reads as TGTGCCAGCAGTTTATCGGGGGGTGACCTGAACACTGAAGCTTTCTTT.

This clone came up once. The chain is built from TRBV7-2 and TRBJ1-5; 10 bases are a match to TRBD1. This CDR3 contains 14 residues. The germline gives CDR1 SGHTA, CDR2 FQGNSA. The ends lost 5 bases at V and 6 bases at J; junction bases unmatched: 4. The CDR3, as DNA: TGTGCCAGCAGCCCCCGGACAGGGGGTCAGCCCCAGCATTTT. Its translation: CASSPRTGGQPQHF.

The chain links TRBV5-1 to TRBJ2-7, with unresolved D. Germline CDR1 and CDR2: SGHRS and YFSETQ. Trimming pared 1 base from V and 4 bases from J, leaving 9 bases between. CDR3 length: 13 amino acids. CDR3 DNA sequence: TGCGCCAGCAGCTTGTCGGCAGGTTACGAGCAGTACTTC. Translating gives CASSLSAGYEQYF.

The CDR3 DNA reads TGTGCCAGTAGTATGGGGGACAGGTATTACGAGCAGTACTTC. Residues: CASSMGDRYYEQYF. The J gene is TRBJ2-7, the V gene TRBV19; 8 nucleotides line up with TRBD1. Germline V lookup: CDR1 LNHDA, CDR2 SQIVND (reference sequence). The CDR3 totals 14 residues. J lost 4 bases, V lost 3 bases, and 5 bases had no gene match.

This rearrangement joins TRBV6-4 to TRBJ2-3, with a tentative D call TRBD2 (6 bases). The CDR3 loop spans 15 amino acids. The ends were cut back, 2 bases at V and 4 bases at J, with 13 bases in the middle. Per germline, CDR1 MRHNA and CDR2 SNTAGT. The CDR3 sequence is CASSDGAGSADTQYF. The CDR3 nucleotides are TGTGCCAGCAGTGACGGGGCGGGATCCGCAGATACGCAGTATTTT.

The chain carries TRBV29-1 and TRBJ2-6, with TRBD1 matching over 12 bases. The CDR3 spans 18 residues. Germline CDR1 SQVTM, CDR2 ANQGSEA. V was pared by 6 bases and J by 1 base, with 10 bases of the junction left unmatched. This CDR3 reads CSVSGGQGAKSGANVLTF. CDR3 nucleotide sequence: TGCAGCGTGTCCGGGGGACAGGGGGCGAAATCTGGGGCCAACGTCCTGACTTTC.

CDR3 sequence: CASSPSTSGSSEQYF. CDR3 in DNA: TGTGCCAGCAGCCCCTCGACTAGCGGGAGTTCCGAGCAGTACTTC. The chain is built from TRBV9 and TRBJ2-7, with 12 positions matching TRBD2. Trimming took 4 bases from V and 6 from J; bases not matched to a gene: 8. The CDR3 covers 15 residues. Germline lookup yields CDR1 SGDLS and CDR2 YYNGEE.

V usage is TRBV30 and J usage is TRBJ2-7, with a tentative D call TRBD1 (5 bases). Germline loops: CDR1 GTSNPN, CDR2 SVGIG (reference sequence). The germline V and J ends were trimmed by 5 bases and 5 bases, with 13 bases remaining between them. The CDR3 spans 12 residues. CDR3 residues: CAWGRVVDEQYF. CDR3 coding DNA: TGTGCCTGGGGCAGGGTTGTCGACGAGCAGTACTTC.

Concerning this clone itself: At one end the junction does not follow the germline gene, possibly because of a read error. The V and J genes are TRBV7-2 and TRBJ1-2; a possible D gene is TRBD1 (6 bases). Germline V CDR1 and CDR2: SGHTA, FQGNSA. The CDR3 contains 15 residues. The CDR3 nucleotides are TGTGCCAGCAGCCTCAGACAGGTCGCTAACTATGGCCACACCTTC. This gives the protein CASSLRQVANYGHTF.

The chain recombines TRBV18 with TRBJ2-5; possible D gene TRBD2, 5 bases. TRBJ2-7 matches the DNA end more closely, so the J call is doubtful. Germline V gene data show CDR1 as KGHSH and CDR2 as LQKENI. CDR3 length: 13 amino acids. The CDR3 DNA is TGTGCCAGCTCACTCGACGGGGTATACGAGCAGTACTTC. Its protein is CASSLDGVYEQYF.

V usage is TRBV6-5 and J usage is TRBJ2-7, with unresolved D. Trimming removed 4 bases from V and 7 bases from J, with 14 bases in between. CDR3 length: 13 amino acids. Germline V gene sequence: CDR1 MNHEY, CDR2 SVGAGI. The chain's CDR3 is CASSCHTPYEQYF. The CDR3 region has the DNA TGTGCCAGCAGTTGCCACACCCCTTATGAGCAGTACTTC.

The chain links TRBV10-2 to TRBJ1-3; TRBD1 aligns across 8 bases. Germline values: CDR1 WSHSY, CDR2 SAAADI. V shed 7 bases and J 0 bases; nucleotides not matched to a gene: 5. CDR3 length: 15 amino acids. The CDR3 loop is CASKMTGDSGNTIYF. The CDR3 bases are TGCGCCAGCAAGATGACAGGGGACTCTGGAAACACCATATATTTT.

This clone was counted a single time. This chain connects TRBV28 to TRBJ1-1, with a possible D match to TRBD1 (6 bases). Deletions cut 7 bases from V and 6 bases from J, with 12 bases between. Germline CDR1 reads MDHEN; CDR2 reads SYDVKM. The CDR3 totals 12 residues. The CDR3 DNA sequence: TGTGCCAGCACGCCCAGGGGTTCTGAAGCTTTCTTT. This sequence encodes CASTPRGSEAFF.

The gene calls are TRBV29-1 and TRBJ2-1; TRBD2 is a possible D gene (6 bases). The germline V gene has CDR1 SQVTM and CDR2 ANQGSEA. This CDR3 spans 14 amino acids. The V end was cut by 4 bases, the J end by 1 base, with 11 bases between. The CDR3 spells CSVGKGGSYNEQFF. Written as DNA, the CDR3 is TGCAGCGTTGGAAAGGGAGGTTCCTACAATGAGCAGTTCTTC.

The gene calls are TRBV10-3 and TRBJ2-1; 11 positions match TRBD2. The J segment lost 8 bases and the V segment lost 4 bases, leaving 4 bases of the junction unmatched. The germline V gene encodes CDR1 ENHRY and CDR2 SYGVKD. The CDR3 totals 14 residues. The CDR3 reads CAISGLAGLDEQFF. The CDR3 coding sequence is TGTGCCATCAGTGGACTAGCGGGATTGGATGAGCAGTTCTTC.

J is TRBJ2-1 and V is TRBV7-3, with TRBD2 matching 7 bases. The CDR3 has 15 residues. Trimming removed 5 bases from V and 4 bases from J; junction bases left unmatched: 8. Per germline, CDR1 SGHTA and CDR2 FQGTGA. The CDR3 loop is CASSPVAGGYNEQFF. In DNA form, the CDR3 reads TGTGCCAGCAGCCCCGTAGCGGGCGGGTACAATGAGCAGTTCTTC. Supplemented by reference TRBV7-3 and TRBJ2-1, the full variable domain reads GAGVSQTPSNKVTEKGKYVELRCDPISGHTALYWYRQSLGQGPEFLIYFQGTGAADDSGLPNDRFFAVRPEGSVSTLKIQRTERGDSAVYLCASSPVAGGYNEQFFGPGTRLTVL.

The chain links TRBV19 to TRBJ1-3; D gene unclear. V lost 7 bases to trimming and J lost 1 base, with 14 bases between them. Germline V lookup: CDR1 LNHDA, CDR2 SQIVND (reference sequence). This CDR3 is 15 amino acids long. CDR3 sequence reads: CASTPGGGSGNTIYF. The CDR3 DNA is TGTGCCAGTACCCCCGGCGGCGGTTCTGGAAACACCATATATTTT.

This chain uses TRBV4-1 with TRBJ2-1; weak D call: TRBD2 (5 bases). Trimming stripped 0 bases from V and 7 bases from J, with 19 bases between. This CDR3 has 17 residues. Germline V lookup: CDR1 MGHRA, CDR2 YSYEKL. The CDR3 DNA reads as TGCGCCAGCAGCCAAGACCAGGACCAGGTATGGAGGAATGAGCAGTTCTTC. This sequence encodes CASSQDQDQVWRNEQFF.

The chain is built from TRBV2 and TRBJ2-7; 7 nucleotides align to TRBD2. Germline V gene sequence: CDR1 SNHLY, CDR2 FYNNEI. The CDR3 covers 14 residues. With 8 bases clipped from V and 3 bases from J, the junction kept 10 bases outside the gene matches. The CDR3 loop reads CASGHGGKNYEQYF. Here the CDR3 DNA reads TGTGCCAGCGGCCACGGGGGGAAGAACTACGAGCAGTACTTC.

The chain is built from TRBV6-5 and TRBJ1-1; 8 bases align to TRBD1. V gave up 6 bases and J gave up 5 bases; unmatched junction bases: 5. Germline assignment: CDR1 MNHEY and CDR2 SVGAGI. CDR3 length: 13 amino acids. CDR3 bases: TGTGCCAGCAGGTTAACAGGGGGAACTGAAGCTTTCTTT. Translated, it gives CASRLTGGTEAFF.

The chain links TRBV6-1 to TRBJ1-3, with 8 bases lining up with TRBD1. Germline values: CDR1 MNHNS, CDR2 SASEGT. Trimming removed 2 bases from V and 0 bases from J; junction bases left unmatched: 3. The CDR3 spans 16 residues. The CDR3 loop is CASSEPGQGSGNTIYF. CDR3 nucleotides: TGTGCCAGCAGTGAACCCGGACAGGGCTCTGGAAACACCATATATTTT.

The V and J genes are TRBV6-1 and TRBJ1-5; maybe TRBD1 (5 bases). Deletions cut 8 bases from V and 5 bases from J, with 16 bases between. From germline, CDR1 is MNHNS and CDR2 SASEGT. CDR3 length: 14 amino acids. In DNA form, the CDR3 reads TGTGCCAGCGCAGGCGGGGCAGAACATCAGCCCCAGCATTTT. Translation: CASAGGAEHQPQHF.

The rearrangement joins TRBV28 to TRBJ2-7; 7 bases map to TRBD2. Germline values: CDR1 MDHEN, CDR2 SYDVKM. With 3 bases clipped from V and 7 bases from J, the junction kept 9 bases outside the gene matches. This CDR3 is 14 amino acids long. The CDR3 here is CASSFSNGRYEQYF. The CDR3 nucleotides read TGTGCCAGCAGTTTTTCGAACGGGAGGTATGAGCAGTACTTC.

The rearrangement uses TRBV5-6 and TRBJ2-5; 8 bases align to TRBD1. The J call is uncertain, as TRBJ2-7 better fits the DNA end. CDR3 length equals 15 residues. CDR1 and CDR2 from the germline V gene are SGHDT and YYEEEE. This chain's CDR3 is CASSQTTGGSDEQYF. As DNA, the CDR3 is TGTGCCAGCAGCCAAACAACAGGGGGATCCGACGAGCAGTACTTC.

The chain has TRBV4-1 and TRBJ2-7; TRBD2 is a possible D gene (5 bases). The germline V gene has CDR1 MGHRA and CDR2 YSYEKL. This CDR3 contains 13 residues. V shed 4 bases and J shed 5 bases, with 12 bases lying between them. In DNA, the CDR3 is TGCGCCAGCAGCCCCCGGCCGAGGGACGAGCAGTACTTC. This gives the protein CASSPRPRDEQYF.

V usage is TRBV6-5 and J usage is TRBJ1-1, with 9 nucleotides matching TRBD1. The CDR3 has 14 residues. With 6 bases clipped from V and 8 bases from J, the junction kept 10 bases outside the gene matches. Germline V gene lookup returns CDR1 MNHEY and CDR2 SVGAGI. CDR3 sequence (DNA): TGTGCCAGCAGCCGCCGGACAGGGGCGTGGGAAGCTTTCTTT. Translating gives CASSRRTGAWEAFF.

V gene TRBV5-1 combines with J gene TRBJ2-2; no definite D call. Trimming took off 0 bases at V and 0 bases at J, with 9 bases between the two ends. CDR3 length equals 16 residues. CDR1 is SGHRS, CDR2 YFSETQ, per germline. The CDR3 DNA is TGCGCCAGCAGCTTGGCCGGAGCCTCGAACACCGGGGAGCTGTTTTTT. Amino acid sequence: CASSLAGASNTGELFF.

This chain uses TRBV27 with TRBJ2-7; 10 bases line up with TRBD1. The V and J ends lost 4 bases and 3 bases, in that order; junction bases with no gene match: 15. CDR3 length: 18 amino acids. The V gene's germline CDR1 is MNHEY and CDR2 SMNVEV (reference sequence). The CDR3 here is CASSSSGQGIRAVYEQYF. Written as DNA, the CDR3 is TGTGCCAGCAGTTCATCGGGACAGGGGATTCGGGCGGTCTACGAGCAGTACTTC.

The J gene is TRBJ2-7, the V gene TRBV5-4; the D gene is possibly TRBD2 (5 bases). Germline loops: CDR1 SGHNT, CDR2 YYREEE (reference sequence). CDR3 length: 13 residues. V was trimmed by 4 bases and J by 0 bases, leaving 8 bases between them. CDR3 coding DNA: TGTGCCAGCAGCCCCGGAGGCTCCTACGAGCAGTACTTC. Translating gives CASSPGGSYEQYF.